What follows describes a single T cell receptor beta chain. Which antigen it targets is not known. Base qualities are not at hand, and no much larger clone is one base apart. The donors were healthy, HIV-negative adults with no recently reported acute infections or vaccinations. Only Caucasian adults living in Nashville, Tennessee, USA were represented among the donors. CD4+ T cells were enriched by magnetic negative selection; naive cells were then positively selected on CD45RA, and the negative fraction formed the memory subset. Blood was obtained by leukapheresis, after which PBMCs were separated by Ficoll-Histopaque density gradient centrifugation and cryopreserved in liquid nitrogen vapor phase. Analytical flow cytometry was used to check the purity and quantity of every magnetically sorted T cell population. Genomic DNA was isolated from every sorted fraction and measured by UV absorbance on a Nanodrop 2000c.

Using the deep immunoSEQ assay, multiplex PCR amplified TCR CDR3 regions from genomic DNA. Extracted genomic DNA from each cell subset was distributed evenly across all wells of several immunoSEQ 96-well plates, and each plate was treated as a replicate. Each replicate PCR for sorted subsets received about 180 ng genomic DNA, equal to about 30,000 T cell genomes. Purified libraries were measured with a Qubit 3.0 fluorometer, size-checked on a Bioanalyzer 2100, and measured again with the KAPA Library Quantification kit. Every immunoSEQ 96-well plate was sequenced on a separate single-read 150-cycle Illumina NextSeq 550 flow cell. The authors' pipeline ran thus. The immunoSEQ output contained only junctional sequences without quality scores, so filtering could not match that applied to full-length reads. To assign V/J genes and CDR3, sequences were annotated against IMGT germline references using PyIR, a Python wrapper for IgBLAST v1.9. Reads with weak V/J assignments (E-value above 1e-6), missing CDR3, stop codons, out-of-frame junctions, or ambiguous translated residues were removed. V3J clonotypes were defined as sequences sharing an identical inferred V gene, J gene, and CDR3 amino acid sequence. Percentage overlap between repertoires was computed as shared unique clonotypes divided by the size of the smaller repertoire. Richness of each repertoire was evaluated using RTK rarefaction, the Chao1 estimator, and Recon v2.1 estimates of unobserved clonotypes. For all TCRbeta clonotypes obtained by the gDNA method from several donors, generation probabilities were computed with OLGA. The table comes from immuneACCESS by way of TCRdb, which keeps in-frame sequences with V and J called. Part of the clones is missing from these tables; in studies checked, under half for an unresolved V gene and the rest for unknown reasons. That table gives V, J and clone size, and the DNA gave D and trimming. The sample table shows 650,000 to 750,000 clones, and roughly 78% are seen once. About 1.8% of the sample is taken by the ten largest.

This entry belongs to a study of shared clonotypes between healthy human individuals (dated by TCRdb to about 2020). Study-wide context: The cohort included three men and a couple of women between 18 and 49 years of age. For each donor, CD4 naive and CD4 memory were each run on three plates, CD8 naive on two plates, and CD8 memory on one plate. To estimate repertoire size and how much clonotypes are shared between individuals, the study performed deep sequencing of blood TCR repertoires from a handful of healthy adults. To increase sequencing depth and limit assay-specific biases, different laboratories used diverse techniques to prepare libraries and sequence TCR repertoires. Each donor's leukapheresis produced roughly between roughly 0.94 and 9.5 billion PBMCs. Study-wide findings and limitations: Incomplete sequencing was indicated by rarefaction of sorted-subset datasets, despite the large sequencing depth. Larger estimated clonotype richness was generally found for naive subsets than for memory subsets. Higher generation probabilities were observed for clonotypes shared by all four sorted-subset donors than for non-shared clonotypes. The small number of donors limited the genetic and exposure-history diversity represented. Roughly 5% of naive CD4, more than 3% of naive CD8, 2.3% of memory CD4, and more than 0.35% of memory CD8 clonotypes were shared across several donors. Sampling was restricted to blood, and TCR repertoires in tissues likely differ from the TCR repertoires found in blood. Pairwise subsampling indicated that sequencing depth was expected to affect the degree of clonotype sharing among donors.

Looking up the germline V gene yields CDR1 MNHEY and CDR2 SVGAGI. For this chain, trimming is 0 bases at the V end and 8 bases at the J end, and the number of junction bases without a gene match is 11. CDR3 length: 16 amino acids, cysteine to phenylalanine. The CDR3 DNA has 48 bases and is translated from base 1. This TCR came from a woman aged 30 to 39 in good health. Sequenced sample: memory CD4+ T cells sorted from blood. Sample cell subset or site, as interpreted from the label and publication: CD45RA-negative fraction. The rearrangement joined TRBV6-5 to TRBJ2-7; TRBD2 lines up with 9 middle nucleotides. The encoded CDR3 is CASSYSPAGGPIQQYF. The DNA sequence is TGTGCCAGCAGTTACTCGCCGGCGGGAGGGCCTATACAGCAGTACTTC.